The rows below give T cell receptor beta chains drawn from one sample of a study of blood T cell repertoires in COVID-19. Sequencing was performed with immunoSEQ multiplex PCR; in TCRdb, only in-frame clones are kept and a portion is missing. This table has a few hundred thousand clones, roughly 90% appearing once. The sample taken for sequencing was peripheral blood. The receptors derive from a man aged 18 to 30 with COVID-19, enrolled during active disease. Both conserved end residues are part of each CDR3. A D gene is named only where the DNA matches it firmly. The listing skips clone size in some rows; elsewhere it reads once, few, many or a size class.

NA	TRBV5-6	TRBJ2-5	TRBD2	CASSLAGGEETQYF	TGTGCCAGCAGCCTAGCGGGAGGTGAAGAGACCCAGTACTTC
NA	TRBV10-3	TRBJ2-7	NA	CAISEVLTEWSSF	TGTGCCATCAGTGAGGTTCTGACGGAGTGGAGTAGCTTC
NA	TRBV12-3/TRBV12-4	TRBJ2-5	TRBD2	CASRLAAQETQYF	TGTGCCAGCAGACTAGCGGCCCAAGAGACCCAGTACTTC
NA	TRBV5-1	TRBJ2-5	NA	CASSPHNFPRGETQYF	TGCGCCAGCAGCCCCCATAATTTCCCGCGGGGAGAGACCCAGTACTTC
NA	TRBV7-9	TRBJ1-1	NA	CASSLDEWSEAFF	TGTGCCAGCAGCTTAGATGAGTGGTCTGAAGCTTTCTTT
NA	TRBV30	TRBJ1-6	TRBD1	CAWDRGANSPLHF	TGTGCCTGGGACAGGGGCGCAAATTCACCCCTCCACTTT
NA	TRBV6-5	TRBJ2-1	NA	CASRGGTQGSNEQFF	TGTGCCAGCAGGGGCGGGACCCAAGGAAGCAATGAGCAGTTCTTC
NA	TRBV9	TRBJ2-5	TRBD2	CASSVAVAGNQETQYF	TGTGCCAGCAGCGTAGCTGTAGCGGGAAACCAAGAGACCCAGTACTTC
NA	TRBV5-8	TRBJ2-5	TRBD2	CASSLVTSGRALSETQYF	TGTGCCAGCAGCTTGGTTACTAGCGGGAGGGCCTTATCAGAGACCCAGTACTTC
NA	TRBV2	TRBJ2-1	NA	CASSESGNEQFF	TGTGCCAGCAGTGAGAGCGGGAATGAGCAGTTCTTC
once	TRBV19	TRBJ2-7	NA	CASIRPQGQPYSYEQYF	TGTGCCAGTATCCGTCCCCAAGGACAGCCTTACTCCTACGAGCAGTACTTC
NA	TRBV3-1/TRBV3-2	TRBJ2-2	NA	CASSQDHSHTGELFF	TGTGCCAGCAGCCAAGATCACAGCCACACCGGGGAGCTGTTTTTT
NA	TRBV19	TRBJ2-5	TRBD2	CASRPPGTRKTQYF	TGTGCCAGTAGGCCCCCCGGGACTAGAAAGACCCAGTACTTC
once	TRBV19	TRBJ2-7	NA	CASSARVAEQYF	TGTGCCAGTAGTGCCAGGGTCGCCGAGCAGTACTTC
NA	TRBV7-9	TRBJ2-7	NA	CASSATSSYEQYF	TGTGCCAGCAGCGCAACAAGCTCCTACGAGCAGTACTTC
NA	TRBV7-8	TRBJ2-6	NA	CASSLSGSGANVLTF	TGTGCCAGCAGCTTATCGGGGTCTGGGGCCAACGTCCTGACTTTC
NA	TRBV6-1	TRBJ2-5	TRBD2	CASSELAGGQETQYF	TGTGCCAGCAGTGAATTAGCGGGAGGGCAAGAGACCCAGTACTTC
NA	TRBV2	TRBJ1-5	TRBD1	CASHRGLINQPQHF	TGTGCCAGCCACAGGGGGCTTATCAATCAGCCCCAGCATTTT
NA	TRBV7-3	TRBJ2-1	NA	CASSWAQASSYNEQFF	TGTGCCAGCAGCTGGGCACAGGCGAGCTCCTACAATGAGCAGTTCTTC